This entry is about one T cell receptor (beta chain). Its antigen is currently unknown. V shed 5 bases, J shed 7 bases, and the junction held 7 bases outside the gene matches. This CDR3 is built from 14 residues. The data are from a study of T cells after yellow fever vaccination. Study details: Fractions of low cell number were prepared using SMART-Seq v4 Ultra Low Input. Study findings and constraints: Reappearance after the booster was seen for most primary-vaccination clones, at 96% CD4 and about 90% CD8.

TCRdb ran MiXCR on the 5' RACE reads and lists one entry per CDR3 protein. The table shows some 560,000 distinct CDR3 sequences, with approximately 16% occurring only once. This clonotype originated in a man between 18 and 29 years old who received the YFV17D yellow fever vaccine. The chain employs TRBV12-3 or TRBV12-4 and TRBJ2-3; TRBD1 matches at 9 bases. The sample consisted of PBMCs, taken 5 to 6 days after the first yellow fever vaccination. In DNA, the CDR3 is TGTGCCAGCAGTGCCGGGACAGGGATTTATACGCAGTATTTT. Translated: CASSAGTGIYTQYF.